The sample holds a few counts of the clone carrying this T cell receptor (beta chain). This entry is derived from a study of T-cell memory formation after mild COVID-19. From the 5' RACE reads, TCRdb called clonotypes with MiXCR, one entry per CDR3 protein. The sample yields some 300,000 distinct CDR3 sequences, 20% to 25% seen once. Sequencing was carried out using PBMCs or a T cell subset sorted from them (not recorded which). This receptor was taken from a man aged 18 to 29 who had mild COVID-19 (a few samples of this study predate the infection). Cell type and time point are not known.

CDR3 nucleotides: TGCGCCAGCAGCCAAGGACCAGGCCAAGAGACCCAGTACTTC. This gives the protein CASSQGPGQETQYF. The rearrangement uses TRBV4-3 and TRBJ2-5; unclear D gene. The ends were cut back, 1 base at V and 1 base at J, with 7 bases in the middle. CDR1 is LGHNA, CDR2 YSLEER, per germline. The CDR3 has 14 amino acids.